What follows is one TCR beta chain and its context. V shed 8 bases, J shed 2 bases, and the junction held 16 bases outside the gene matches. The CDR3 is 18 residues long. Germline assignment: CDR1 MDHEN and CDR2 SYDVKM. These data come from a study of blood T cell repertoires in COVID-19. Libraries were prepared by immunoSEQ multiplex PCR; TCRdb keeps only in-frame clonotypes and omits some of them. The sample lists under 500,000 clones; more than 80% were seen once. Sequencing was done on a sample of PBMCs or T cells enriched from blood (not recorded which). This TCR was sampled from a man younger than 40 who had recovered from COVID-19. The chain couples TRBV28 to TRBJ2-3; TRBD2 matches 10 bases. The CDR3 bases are TGTGCCAGCTCCCCCCTCACGTTAGCGGGAGGCCACACAGATACGCAGTATTTT. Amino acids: CASSPLTLAGGHTDTQYF.